The entry below gives a single TCR beta chain sequence along with its context. Other DNA sequences in the sample encode the same CDR3. These data belong to a study of tumour-infiltrating T cells in Burkitt lymphoma. Turning to the study itself: Survival, overall and progression-free, tracked with productive clonality.

Data came from immunoSEQ multiplex PCR; TCRdb stores just in-frame clones and leaves some out. This sample has 7,500 to 8,500 clones, with 60% to 75% found just once. The sequence came from a human donor with diffuse large B-cell lymphoma. The specimen sequenced was tumor tissue.

The CDR3 region has the DNA TGTGCCAGCAGCTTTAGCGGTTACACCGGGGAGCTGTTTTTT. Protein: CASSFSGYTGELFF. The V gene is TRBV7-9, the J gene TRBJ2-2; tentative D call: TRBD2 (6 bases). The germline gives CDR1 SEHNR, CDR2 FQNEAQ (reference sequence). The CDR3 consists of 14 residues. The V gene lost 3 bases and the J gene lost 3 bases, with 8 bases spanning the gap.